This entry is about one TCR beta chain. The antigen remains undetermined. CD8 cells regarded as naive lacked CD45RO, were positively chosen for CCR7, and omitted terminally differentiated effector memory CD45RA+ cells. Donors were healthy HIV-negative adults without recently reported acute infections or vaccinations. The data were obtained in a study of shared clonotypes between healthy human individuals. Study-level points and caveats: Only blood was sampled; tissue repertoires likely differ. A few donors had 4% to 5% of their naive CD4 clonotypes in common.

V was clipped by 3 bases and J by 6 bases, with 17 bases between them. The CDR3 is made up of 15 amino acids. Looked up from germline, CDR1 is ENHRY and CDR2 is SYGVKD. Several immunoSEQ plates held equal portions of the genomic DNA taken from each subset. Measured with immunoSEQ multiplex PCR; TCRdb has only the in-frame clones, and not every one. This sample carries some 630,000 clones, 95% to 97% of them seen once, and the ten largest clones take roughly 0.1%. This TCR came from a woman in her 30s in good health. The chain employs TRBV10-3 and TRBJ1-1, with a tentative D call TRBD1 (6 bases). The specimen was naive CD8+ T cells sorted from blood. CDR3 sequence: CAISDPQGKEAEAFF. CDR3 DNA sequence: TGTGCCATCAGTGACCCGCAGGGGAAGGAAGCTGAAGCTTTCTTT.